Listed below are T cell receptor beta chains from one sample, sequenced in a study of blood T cell repertoires in COVID-19. Assay: immunoSEQ multiplex PCR; the TCRdb copy retains only in-frame clones and omits some. The sample yields 85,000 to 95,000 clones, around 88% seen once. The sequenced material came from peripheral blood. These receptors came from a human donor in a cohort sampled during active COVID-19. Both conserved end residues are trimmed from each CDR3.

TRBV5-4 | ASSLGAGQNNSPLH
TRBV19 | ASSNRQGDYEQY
TRBV15 | ATSRDLIFGTGGHEQY
TRBV5-6 | ASSSGQGGELF
TRBV28 | ASWGWGTSSYNSPLH
TRBV12-3/TRBV12-4 | ASRGAYEQY
TRBV19 | ASSIGANEQF
TRBV5-8 | ASRVLTSINEQF
TRBV5-1 | ASSSLSGNTGELF
TRBV2 | ASSGPGVQPQH
TRBV5-1 | ASSLQRTVNTEAF
TRBV6-4 | ASSDREGEKLF
TRBV15 | ATSREAPEQF
TRBV18 | ASSQENTQY
TRBV11-2 | ASSPWGLAGDEQF
TRBV28 | ASKVRSGRYEQY
TRBV4-1 | ASSQGPGSGEQY
TRBV20-1 | SASAAGDYEQY
TRBV6-2/TRBV6-3 | ASSLALAGENEQF
TRBV4-3 | ASSLSLSRLAEAF
TRBV18 | ASSPSTAGTDTQY
TRBV14 | ASSQERALNTEAF
TRBV6-2/TRBV6-3 | ASSYPTGFLSYEQY
TRBV7-9 | ASSLNPGSPYEQY
TRBV6-1 | ASSEAGARTDTQY
TRBV7-3 | ASSFGGDNEQF
TRBV10-2 | ASSQDRGKYEQY
TRBV2 | ASSEFEGRRGGDTQY
TRBV9 | ASSPPLAPNEQY
TRBV18 | ASSPAGIDSPLH
TRBV24-1 | ATSPTSGSLNTGELF